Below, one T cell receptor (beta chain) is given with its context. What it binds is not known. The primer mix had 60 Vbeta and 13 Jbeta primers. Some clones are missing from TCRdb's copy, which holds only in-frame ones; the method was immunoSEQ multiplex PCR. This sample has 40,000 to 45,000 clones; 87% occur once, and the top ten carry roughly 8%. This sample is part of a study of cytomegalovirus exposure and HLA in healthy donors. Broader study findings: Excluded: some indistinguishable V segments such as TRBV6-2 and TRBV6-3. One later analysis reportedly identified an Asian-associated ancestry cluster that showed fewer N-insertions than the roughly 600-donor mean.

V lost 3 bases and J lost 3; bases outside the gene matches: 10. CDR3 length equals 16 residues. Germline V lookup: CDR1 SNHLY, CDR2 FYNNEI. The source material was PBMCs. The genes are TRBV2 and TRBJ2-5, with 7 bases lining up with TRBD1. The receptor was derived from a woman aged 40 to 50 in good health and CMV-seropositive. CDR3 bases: TGTGCCAGCAGTGACCCGGGACAGCCGGGGAAAGAGACCCAGTACTTC. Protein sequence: CASSDPGQPGKETQYF.